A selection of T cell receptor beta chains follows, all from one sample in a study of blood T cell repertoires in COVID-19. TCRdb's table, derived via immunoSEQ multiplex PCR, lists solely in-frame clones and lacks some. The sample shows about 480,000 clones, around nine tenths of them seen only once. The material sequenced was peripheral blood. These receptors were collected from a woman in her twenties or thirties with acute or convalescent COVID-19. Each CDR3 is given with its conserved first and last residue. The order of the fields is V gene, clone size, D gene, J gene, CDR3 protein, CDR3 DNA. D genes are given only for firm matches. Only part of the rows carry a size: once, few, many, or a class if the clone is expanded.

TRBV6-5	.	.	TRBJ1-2	CASSYSPYLYGYTF	TGTGCCAGCAGTTACTCGCCGTACTTATATGGCTACACCTTC
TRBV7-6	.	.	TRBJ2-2	CASSLVAGGNTGELFF	TGTGCCAGCAGCTTAGTTGCAGGAGGGAACACCGGGGAGCTGTTTTTT
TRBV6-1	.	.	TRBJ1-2	CASSERGGYGYTF	TGTGCCAGCAGTGAACGGGGGGGTTATGGCTACACCTTC
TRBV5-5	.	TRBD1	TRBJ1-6	CASSLGGPGQINSPLHF	TGTGCCAGCAGCTTGGGTGGCCCGGGACAGATTAATTCACCCCTCCACTTT
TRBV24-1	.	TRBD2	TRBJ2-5	CATSAGTSGQETQYF	TGTGCCACCAGTGCCGGGACTAGCGGCCAAGAGACCCAGTACTTC
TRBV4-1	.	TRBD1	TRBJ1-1	CASSQHRQGRNTEAFF	TGCGCCAGCAGCCAACATCGACAGGGAAGGAACACTGAAGCTTTCTTT
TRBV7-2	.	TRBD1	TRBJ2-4	CASSTGQGANIQYF	TGTGCCAGCAGCACCGGACAGGGGGCTAACATTCAGTACTTC
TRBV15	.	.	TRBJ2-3	CATSRTQWSTDTQYF	TGTGCCACCAGCAGGACACAGTGGAGCACAGATACGCAGTATTTT
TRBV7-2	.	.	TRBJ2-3	CASSPARGFTDTQYF	TGTGCCAGCAGCCCGGCGAGGGGGTTCACAGATACGCAGTATTTT
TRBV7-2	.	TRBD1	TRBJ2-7	CASSVGTGGYEQYF	TGTGCCAGCAGCGTCGGGACAGGGGGCTACGAGCAGTACTTC
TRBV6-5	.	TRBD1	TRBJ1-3	CASSSSSPGQGRTIYF	TGTGCCAGCAGTTCTTCATCCCCGGGACAGGGAAGGACCATATATTTT
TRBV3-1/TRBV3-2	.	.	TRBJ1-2	CASSQVSGTLNYGYTF	TGTGCCAGCAGCCAAGTGTCGGGGACATTAAACTATGGCTACACCTTC
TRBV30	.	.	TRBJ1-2	CAWSPEGQVGGYTF	TGTGCCTGGAGTCCGGAAGGACAAGTCGGTGGCTACACCTTC
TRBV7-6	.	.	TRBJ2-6	CASSTGGSGANVLTF	TGTGCCAGCAGCACCGGGGGCTCTGGGGCCAACGTCCTGACTTTC
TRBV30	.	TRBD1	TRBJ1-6	CAWTVGDSLSPLHF	TGTGCCTGGACCGTAGGGGACAGCCTTTCACCCCTCCACTTT
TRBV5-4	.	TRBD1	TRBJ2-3	CASSFRTGGSDTQYF	TGTGCCAGCAGCTTCCGGACAGGGGGCTCAGATACGCAGTATTTT
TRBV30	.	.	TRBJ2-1	CAWSITGRSYNEQFF	TGTGCCTGGAGTATTACAGGGCGCTCCTACAATGAGCAGTTCTTC
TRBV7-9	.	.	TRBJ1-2	CASSSGDGYTF	TGTGCCAGCAGCTCAGGGGATGGCTACACCTTC
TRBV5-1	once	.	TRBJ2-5	CASSLTANLQETQYF	TGCGCCAGCAGCTTGACAGCTAACCTACAAGAGACCCAGTACTTC
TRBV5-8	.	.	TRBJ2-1	CASSLGQLYNEQFF	TGTGCCAGCAGCCTCGGACAGTTGTACAATGAGCAGTTCTTC
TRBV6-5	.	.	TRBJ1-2	CASSYSKGEFYGYTF	TGTGCCAGCAGTTACTCGAAGGGGGAGTTCTATGGCTACACCTTC
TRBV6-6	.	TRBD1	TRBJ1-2	CASSHQTGEAENYGYTF	TGTGCCAGCAGTCACCAGACAGGGGAAGCAGAAAACTATGGCTACACCTTC